The 30 T cell receptor beta chains below come from one sample, sequenced in a study of T cell repertoires in cytomegalovirus infection. TCRdb fed the reads into MiXCR, producing one record per CDR3 protein. The data show approximately 910,000 distinct CDR3 sequences, roughly 30% seen once. The antigens these receptors bind are not known. The sample in question was cultured CD8+ T cells from PBMCs, obtained from culture after CMV antigen stimulation. The receptors come from a human donor in good health (CMV status not recorded). Some clones in this sample may be carry-over from other donors' samples.

This clonotype was counted only a few times. The V and J genes are TRBV19 and TRBJ2-1, with D uncertain. V lost 6 bases and J 8 bases, leaving 14 bases between the germline ends. CDR3 length: 13 residues. The germline CDR1 and CDR2 sequences are LNHDA and SQIVND (reference sequence). The DNA for the CDR3 is TGTGCCAGTAGCCCCCTAACAGCCCATGAGCAGTTCTTC. Protein product: CASSPLTAHEQFF.

The CDR3 region is CASSRRDRGIEYEQYV. In nucleotides, the CDR3 is TGTGCCAGCAGTAGACGGGACAGGGGGATCGAATACGAGCAGTACGTC. The chain joins TRBV6-6 to TRBJ2-7; the match to TRBD1 covers 11 bases. The CDR3 is 16 residues long. The V gene end was trimmed by 5 bases and the J gene end by 4 bases; junction bases not matched to a gene: 10. Germline CDR1 is MNHNY and CDR2 is SVGAGI (reference sequence).

V gene TRBV7-3 combines with J gene TRBJ2-1, with D perhaps matching TRBD2 (7 bases). Trimming cost V 5 bases and J 0 bases, with 14 bases left between them. Germline V gene lookup returns CDR1 SGHTA and CDR2 FQGTGA. The CDR3 has 16 amino acids. For the CDR3, the DNA is TGTGCCAGCAGCCCATCAGGGGACTACTCCTACAATGAGCAGTTCTTC. It encodes CASSPSGDYSYNEQFF.

The gene calls are TRBV6-5 and TRBJ1-2; D gene unclear. V dropped 0 bases and J dropped 8 bases, with 13 bases sitting between them. The CDR3 runs 14 residues. Germline CDR1 MNHEY, CDR2 SVGAGI. The CDR3 sequence: CASSYSSASSGYTF. DNA for the CDR3: TGTGCCAGCAGTTACTCTTCGGCTTCGAGCGGCTACACCTTC.

This clonotype was seen at least ten times. The chain carries TRBV7-2 and TRBJ1-1, with unresolved D. CDR3 length: 13 amino acids. The V end was cut by 3 bases, the J end by 5 bases, with 10 bases between. CDR1 is SGHTA, CDR2 FQGNSA, per germline. The CDR3 spells CASSLPRRTEAFF. The CDR3 nucleotides are TGTGCCAGCAGCTTGCCCCGGAGGACTGAAGCTTTCTTT.

The V gene is TRBV19, the J gene TRBJ1-2; D is possibly TRBD1 (5 bases). Deletions cut 7 bases from V and 6 bases from J, with 12 bases between. The CDR3 totals 12 residues. The germline gives CDR1 LNHDA, CDR2 SQIVND (reference sequence). The CDR3: CASNRGSHGYTF. CDR3 DNA sequence: TGTGCCAGTAATCGGGGCTCGCATGGCTACACCTTC. Combining the CDR3 with reference TRBV19 and TRBJ1-2 gives the whole variable domain DGGITQSPKYLFRKEGQNVTLSCEQNLNHDAMYWYRQDPGQGLRLIYYSQIVNDFQKGDIAEGYSVSREKKESFPLTVTSAQKNPTAFYLCASNRGSHGYTFGSGTRLTVV.

The chain recombines TRBV7-9 with TRBJ2-3; 11 bases agree with TRBD2. The germline gives CDR1 SEHNR, CDR2 FQNEAQ (reference sequence). The CDR3 runs to 17 residues. With 5 bases clipped from V and 6 bases from J, the junction kept 13 bases outside the gene matches. The CDR3 protein is CASSTSSGRFRGDTQYF. The CDR3 nucleotides read TGTGCCAGCAGCACATCTAGCGGGAGGTTTCGAGGGGATACGCAGTATTTT.

A few counts support this clonotype. The rearrangement links TRBV12-3 or TRBV12-4 to TRBJ1-5, with D perhaps matching TRBD1 (6 bases). The CDR3 is 15 amino acids. The V end was cut by 7 bases, the J end by 6 bases, with 19 bases between. Written as DNA, the CDR3 is TGTGCCAGCACCCCTCTGGGGGGGGCTGGTCAGCCCCAGCATTTT. This codes for CASTPLGGAGQPQHF.

The rearrangement joins TRBV2 to TRBJ2-2; either TRBD1 or TRBD2 may supply D (5 bases each). With 7 bases removed from V and 0 bases from J, the gap between germline ends came to 15 bases. The CDR3 covers 16 residues. Germline lookup yields CDR1 SNHLY and CDR2 FYNNEI. Here the CDR3 reads CASTLRGNPNTGELFF. The CDR3 DNA follows: TGTGCCAGCACATTGAGGGGTAATCCGAACACCGGGGAGCTGTTTTTT.

Comment on this clonotype: It may be a read error: a sequence one base away is much more abundant. The V gene is TRBV6-2 or TRBV6-3, the J gene TRBJ2-1; maybe TRBD1 (5 bases). The CDR3 is 13 residues long. CDR1 is MNHEY and CDR2 is SVGEGT in the germline V gene. The CDR3 loop is CAISYLRTNEQFF. DNA of the CDR3: TGTGCCATCAGTTACCTTCGGACAAATGAGCAGTTCTTC.

This clonotype has only a few counts. The chain is built from TRBV19 and TRBJ2-7; 7 bases map to TRBD1. The CDR3 contains 14 residues. The germline CDR1 and CDR2 sequences are LNHDA and SQIVND (reference sequence). V lost 5 bases to trimming and J lost 6 bases; unmatched junction nucleotides: 10. CDR3 DNA: TGTGCCAGTAGTTTCTGGGACAGAGAATTCGAGCAGTACTTC. Amino acid sequence: CASSFWDREFEQYF.

This clonotype was seen many times. The chain is built from TRBV5-4 and TRBJ1-1; D is unresolved. Trimming pared 1 base from V and 5 bases from J, leaving 3 bases between. The CDR3 totals 11 residues. The germline V gene has CDR1 SGHNT and CDR2 YYREEE (reference sequence). The chain's CDR3 is CASSLRTEAFF. CDR3 DNA: TGTGCCAGCAGCTTGAGGACTGAAGCTTTCTTT.

This clonotype was seen more than once but under ten times. The chain is built from TRBV6-2 or TRBV6-3 and TRBJ2-1; 10 nucleotides match TRBD1. CDR1 and CDR2 from the germline V gene are MNHEY and SVGEGT. After removal of 7 bases from V and 12 bases from J, the junction contained 12 bases not matched to a gene. The CDR3 is 14 amino acids. The CDR3 loop is CASTWGTGEGGQFF. The DNA for the CDR3 is TGTGCCAGCACCTGGGGGACAGGGGAAGGGGGGCAGTTCTTC.

The CDR3 nucleotides read TGCAGCGTGCCAAGGACAGGGTTGGCTCAGGCTTTCTTT. The encoded protein is CSVPRTGLAQAFF. V usage is TRBV29-1 and J usage is TRBJ1-1; 8 positions match TRBD1. The J segment lost 11 bases and the V segment lost 6 bases, leaving 14 bases of the junction unmatched. The V gene's germline CDR1 is SQVTM and CDR2 ANQGSEA. The CDR3 consists of 13 residues.

This clonotype was observed at least ten times. V is TRBV7-9 and J is TRBJ1-5, with a tentative D call TRBD1 (5 bases). The V gene lost 5 bases and the J gene lost 4 bases, with 18 bases spanning the gap. The germline CDR1 and CDR2 sequences are SEHNR and FQNEAQ (reference sequence). The CDR3 is 16 amino acids. CDR3 sequence (DNA): TGTGCCAGCAGCGCGGGGACGGGTATTTCAAATCAGCCCCAGCATTTT. Translating gives CASSAGTGISNQPQHF.

This clonotype was observed a handful of times. This chain links TRBV6-1 with TRBJ2-2; 8 bases map to TRBD2. The CDR3 totals 18 residues. Germline lookup yields CDR1 MNHNS and CDR2 SASEGT. V lost 7 bases and J lost 1; bases outside the gene matches: 14. The CDR3 spells CASIPRDAAGENTGELFF. CDR3 sequence (DNA): TGTGCCAGCATTCCAAGGGACGCAGCGGGGGAGAACACCGGGGAGCTGTTTTTT.

This clonotype was seen a few times. This sequence joins TRBV10-3 and TRBJ1-3; no clear D. The CDR3 contains 14 residues. V lost 7 bases, J lost 0 bases, and 10 bases lay in between. Germline CDR1 ENHRY, CDR2 SYGVKD. CDR3 residues: CAIKQDTSGNTIYF. The CDR3 bases are TGTGCCATCAAGCAAGACACCTCTGGAAACACCATATATTTT.

The chain links TRBV7-8 to TRBJ1-3, with D possibly TRBD1 on 5 matching bases. Trimming stripped 0 bases from V and 4 bases from J, with 10 bases between. CDR1 is SGHVS, CDR2 FQNEAQ, per germline. This CDR3 comprises 15 residues. The CDR3 sequence is CASSLAVGGGNTIYF. The CDR3 coding sequence is TGTGCCAGCAGCTTAGCGGTGGGGGGAGGAAACACCATATATTTT.

This clonotype was observed at least ten times. The chain recombines TRBV7-8 with TRBJ2-1; 7 bases are shared with TRBD1. The CDR3 is 16 amino acids. Unmatched junction bases numbered 6, after V lost 2 bases and J lost 2 bases. From germline, CDR1 is SGHVS and CDR2 FQNEAQ. This CDR3 is CASSLKKGAPYNEQFF. The CDR3 coding sequence is TGTGCCAGCAGCTTAAAGAAGGGGGCCCCCTACAATGAGCAGTTCTTC.

This clonotype was seen many times. The chain uses TRBV7-6 and TRBJ2-5, with TRBD2 as a possible D gene (5 bases). The CDR3 consists of 17 residues. Per the germline V gene, CDR1 is SGHVS and CDR2 is FNYEAQ. Trimming took off 4 bases at V and 2 bases at J, with 20 bases between the two ends. The CDR3 bases are TGTGCCAGCAGCTCCCCTGGAGCGGCGAACATGCAAGAGACCCAGTACTTC. Translated, it gives CASSSPGAANMQETQYF.

This chain joins TRBV20-1 and TRBJ2-5; D ambiguous. The CDR3 sequence is 14 residues long. Germline V gene lookup returns CDR1 DFQATT and CDR2 SNEGSKA (reference sequence). V was pared by 4 bases and J by 3 bases, with 15 bases between. In nucleotides, the CDR3 is TGCAGTGCTAAAGCCAGGACCAGTAAAGAGACCCAGTACTTC. As protein: CSAKARTSKETQYF.

This clonotype was counted a few times. V usage is TRBV19 and J usage is TRBJ2-3, with TRBD2 identical over 10 bases. The germline gives CDR1 LNHDA, CDR2 SQIVND (reference sequence). The length of the CDR3 is 17 residues. The V and J ends lost 0 bases and 1 base, in that order; junction bases with no gene match: 4. CDR3 bases: TGTGCCAGTAGTATAGATTGGCTAGCGGGAGGCACAGATACGCAGTATTTT. As protein: CASSIDWLAGGTDTQYF.

In this sample, this clonotype turned up a few times. V gene TRBV5-6 combines with J gene TRBJ1-1; a possible D gene is TRBD1 (5 bases). The V end lost 4 bases, the J end lost 5 bases, and 12 bases lay between the germline ends. The CDR3 is 13 amino acids. CDR1 is SGHDT, CDR2 YYEEEE, per germline. The CDR3 DNA follows: TGTGCCAGCAGCCTGGGGGACGAAACTGAAGCTTTCTTT. This sequence encodes CASSLGDETEAFF.

The V call is TRBV6-1, the J call TRBJ1-5; the D gene is possibly TRBD1 (5 bases). This CDR3 is built from 14 residues. Germline assignment: CDR1 MNHNS and CDR2 SASEGT. V lost 1 base and J 6 bases, leaving 10 bases between the germline ends. The CDR3 is CASSEEGFGQPQHF. Written as DNA, the CDR3 is TGTGCCAGCAGTGAAGAGGGGTTCGGTCAGCCCCAGCATTTT.

The chain couples TRBV10-3 to TRBJ1-2; no reliable D call. The CDR3 consists of 12 residues. CDR1 is ENHRY, CDR2 SYGVKD, per germline. V lost 8 bases and J 5 bases, leaving 12 bases between the germline ends. The CDR3 DNA reads as TGTGCCATCCCGGCAGCCCGGTATGGCTACACCTTC. This gives the protein CAIPAARYGYTF.

In its sample, this clonotype was seen many times. V and J are TRBV7-9 and TRBJ2-7; 7 nucleotides align to TRBD1. The germline V gene encodes CDR1 SEHNR and CDR2 FQNEAQ (reference sequence). The CDR3 spans 11 residues. V was pared by 11 bases and J by 3 bases, with 4 bases of the junction left unmatched. The CDR3 sequence: CAERQGYEQYF. As DNA, the CDR3 is TGTGCCGAACGACAGGGCTACGAGCAGTACTTC.

The rearrangement joins TRBV12-3 or TRBV12-4 to TRBJ1-3; no reliable D call. V was trimmed by 3 bases and J by 5 bases, leaving 14 bases between them. This CDR3 has 15 amino acids. This CDR3 reads CASSLGRAQRNTIYF. The DNA for the CDR3 is TGTGCCAGCAGTTTGGGCCGGGCCCAGAGAAACACCATATATTTT.

This clonotype came up a few times. The chain is built from TRBV6-2 or TRBV6-3 and TRBJ2-1, with 7 bases matching TRBD2. The CDR3 length is 15 residues. Germline CDR1 reads MNHEY; CDR2 reads SVGEGT. J gave up 4 bases and V 5 bases, and 8 bases lay outside the gene matches. CDR3 region: CASSQSGLPYNEQFF. The CDR3 bases are TGTGCCAGCAGTCAATCGGGACTACCTTACAATGAGCAGTTCTTC.

There are many counts of this clonotype. V usage is TRBV19 and J usage is TRBJ2-1; possibly TRBD1 or TRBD2 for D (5 bases each). Germline V gene sequence: CDR1 LNHDA, CDR2 SQIVND (reference sequence). V lost 0 bases and J 6 bases, leaving 15 bases between the germline ends. This CDR3 spans 16 amino acids. This CDR3 is CASSIDRGDLLNEQFF. The CDR3 DNA reads TGTGCCAGTAGTATAGATAGAGGGGACCTACTCAATGAGCAGTTCTTC.

This clonotype appeared a few times. The rearrangement joins TRBV4-2 to TRBJ2-1; no clear D gene. CDR1 and CDR2 (germline): LGHNA, YNFKEQ. V lost 1 base, J lost 1 base, and 8 bases lay in between. The CDR3 is 15 residues long. DNA for the CDR3: TGTGCCAGCAGCCAAGTGGAGACTTCCTACAATGAGCAGTTCTTC. This codes for CASSQVETSYNEQFF.